This T cell receptor beta chain appears in the sequencing data of a study of OX40 agonist ivuxolimab in advanced cancers. Study-wide context: Dose-escalation patients' cancers were hepatocellular carcinoma, melanoma, renal cell or head and neck cancer. Findings and limits, study-wide: In general, CD8+ T cells held more expanded clones than CD4+ did, on average.

The data were produced by immunoSEQ multiplex PCR, yet TCRdb's version contains in-frame clones alone and is incomplete. The sample has some 70,000 clones, nearly 90% seen once. This CDR3 region has 17 residues. CDR1 and CDR2 from the germline V gene are LGHNA and YSLEER. V lost 0 bases to trimming and J lost 4 bases; unmatched junction nucleotides: 7. This clone has just one count. Its specificity is not known. The sequences come from CD4+ or CD8+ T cells sorted from blood, collected in a trial of the OX40 agonist ivuxolimab. This TCR was recovered from an adult with an advanced solid tumor such as melanoma, head and neck, liver or kidney cancer. This rearrangement joins TRBV4-3 to TRBJ2-1, with 9 bases matching TRBD2. The CDR3 loop is CASSQDRWRGGYNEQFF. In DNA form, the CDR3 reads TGCGCCAGCAGCCAAGATCGTTGGCGGGGGGGATACAATGAGCAGTTCTTC.